The entry that follows covers one T cell receptor beta chain sequence. This sample is drawn from a study of blood T cell repertoires in COVID-19. Study summary: COVID-19 samples collected from the United States, Italy and Spain covered acute and convalescent phases. In each case, the material was cDNA or gDNA derived from T cells, B-cell-depleted T cells, or PBMCs.

The CDR3 is made up of 13 amino acids. The V end was cut by 6 bases, the J end by 11 bases, with 14 bases between. Original methodology: Estimates of nucleated cell counts were drawn from the amplification of reference gene primers. The protocol was immunoSEQ multiplex PCR, while the TCRdb copy is restricted to in-frame clones and leaves out a portion. The D gene and trimming were derived from the DNA, and the V and J assignments and clone size from that table. Of over 90,000 clones in the sample, about 90% are singletons; the top ten hold around 2%. The specimen sequenced was peripheral blood. The gene calls are TRBV12-3 or TRBV12-4 and TRBJ1-6, with D tentatively TRBD1 (6 bases). The source is a man between 50 and 59 years old with active COVID-19. Here the CDR3 DNA reads TGTGCCAGCAGCCCGGGGGGGCCGGCACCCCTCCACTTT. This encodes CASSPGGPAPLHF.